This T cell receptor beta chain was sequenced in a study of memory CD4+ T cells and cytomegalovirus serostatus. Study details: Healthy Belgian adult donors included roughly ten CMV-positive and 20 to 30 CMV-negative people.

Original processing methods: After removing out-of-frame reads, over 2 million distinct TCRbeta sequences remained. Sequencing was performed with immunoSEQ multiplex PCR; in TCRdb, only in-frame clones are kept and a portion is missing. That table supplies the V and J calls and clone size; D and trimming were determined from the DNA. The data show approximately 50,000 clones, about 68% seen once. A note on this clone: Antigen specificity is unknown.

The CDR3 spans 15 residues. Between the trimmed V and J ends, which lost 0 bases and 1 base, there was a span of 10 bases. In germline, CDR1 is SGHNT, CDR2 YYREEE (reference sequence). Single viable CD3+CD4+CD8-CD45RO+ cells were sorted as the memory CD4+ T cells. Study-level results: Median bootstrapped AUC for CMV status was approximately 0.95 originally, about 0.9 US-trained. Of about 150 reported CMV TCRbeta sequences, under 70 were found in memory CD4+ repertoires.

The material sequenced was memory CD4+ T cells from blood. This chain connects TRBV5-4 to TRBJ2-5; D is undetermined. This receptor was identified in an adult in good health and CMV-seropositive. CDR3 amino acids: CASSLVRGSQETQYF. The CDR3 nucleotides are TGTGCCAGCAGCTTGGTGCGCGGCTCCCAAGAGACCCAGTACTTC.